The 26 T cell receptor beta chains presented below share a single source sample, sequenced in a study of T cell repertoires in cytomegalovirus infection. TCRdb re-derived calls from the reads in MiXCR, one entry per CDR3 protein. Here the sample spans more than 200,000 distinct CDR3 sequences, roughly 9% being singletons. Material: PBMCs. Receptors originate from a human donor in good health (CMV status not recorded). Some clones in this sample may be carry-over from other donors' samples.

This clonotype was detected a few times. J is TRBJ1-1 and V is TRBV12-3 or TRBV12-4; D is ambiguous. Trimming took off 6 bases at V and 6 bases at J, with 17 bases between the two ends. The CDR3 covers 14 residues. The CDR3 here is CASSFLAASSEAFF. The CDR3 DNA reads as TGTGCCAGCAGCTTTTTGGCGGCCAGCTCTGAAGCTTTCTTT.

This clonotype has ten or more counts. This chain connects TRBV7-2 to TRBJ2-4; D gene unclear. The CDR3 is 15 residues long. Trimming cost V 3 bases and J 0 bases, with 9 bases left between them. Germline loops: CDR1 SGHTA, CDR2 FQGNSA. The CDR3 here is CASSFPALAKNIQYF. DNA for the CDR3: TGTGCCAGCAGCTTCCCCGCACTAGCCAAAAACATTCAGTACTTC.

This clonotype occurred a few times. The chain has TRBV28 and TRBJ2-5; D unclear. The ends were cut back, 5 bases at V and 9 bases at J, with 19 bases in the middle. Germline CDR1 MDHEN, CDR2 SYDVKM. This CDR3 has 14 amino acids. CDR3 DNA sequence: TGTGCCAGCAGTCTTGACCCCGCTAATGGTCCCCAGTACTTC. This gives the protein CASSLDPANGPQYF.

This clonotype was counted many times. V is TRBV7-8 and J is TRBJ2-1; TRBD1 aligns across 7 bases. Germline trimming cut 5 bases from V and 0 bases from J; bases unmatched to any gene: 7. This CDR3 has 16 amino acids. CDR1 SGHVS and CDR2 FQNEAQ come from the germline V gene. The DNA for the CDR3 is TGTGCCAGCAGCCTTCGACAGGGATACTCCTACAATGAGCAGTTCTTC. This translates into CASSLRQGYSYNEQFF.

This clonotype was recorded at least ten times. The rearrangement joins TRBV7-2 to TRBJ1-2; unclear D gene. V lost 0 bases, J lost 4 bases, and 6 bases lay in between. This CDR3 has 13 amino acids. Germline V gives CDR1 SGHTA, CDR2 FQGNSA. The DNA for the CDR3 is TGTGCCAGCAGCTTAGCAGGGAGCTATGGCTACACCTTC. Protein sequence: CASSLAGSYGYTF.

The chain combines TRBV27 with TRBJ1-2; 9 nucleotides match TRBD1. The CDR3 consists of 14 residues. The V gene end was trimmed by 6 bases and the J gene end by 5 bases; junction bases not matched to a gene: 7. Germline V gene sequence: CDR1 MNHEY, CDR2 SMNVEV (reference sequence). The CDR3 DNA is TGTGCCAGCAGGGATACAGGGGGCGGTTATGGCTACACCTTC. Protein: CASRDTGGGYGYTF.

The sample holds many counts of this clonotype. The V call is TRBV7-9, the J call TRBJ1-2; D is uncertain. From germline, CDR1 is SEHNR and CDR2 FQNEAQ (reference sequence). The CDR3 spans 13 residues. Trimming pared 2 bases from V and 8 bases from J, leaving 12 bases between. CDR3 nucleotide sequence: TGTGCCAGCAGCTTAAGAGACGGTCGGGGCTACACCTTC. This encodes CASSLRDGRGYTF. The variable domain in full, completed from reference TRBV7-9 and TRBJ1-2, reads DTGVSQNPRHKITKRGQNVTFRCDPISEHNRLYWYRQTLGQGPEFLTYFQNEAQLEKSRLLSDRFSAERPKGSFSTLEIQRTEQGDSAMYLCASSLRDGRGYTFGSGTRLTVV.

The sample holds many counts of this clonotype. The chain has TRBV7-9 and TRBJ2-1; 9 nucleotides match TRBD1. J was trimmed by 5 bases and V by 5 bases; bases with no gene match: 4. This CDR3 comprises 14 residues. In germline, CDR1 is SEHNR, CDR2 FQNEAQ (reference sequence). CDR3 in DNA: TGTGCCAGCAGCGCCTGGACAGGGGACAATGAGCAGTTCTTC. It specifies CASSAWTGDNEQFF.

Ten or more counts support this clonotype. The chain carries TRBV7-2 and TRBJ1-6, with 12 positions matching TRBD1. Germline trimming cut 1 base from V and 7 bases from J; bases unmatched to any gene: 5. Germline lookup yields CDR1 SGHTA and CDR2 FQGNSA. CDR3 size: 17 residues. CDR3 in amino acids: CASSLGGQGARNSPLHF. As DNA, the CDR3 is TGTGCCAGCAGCTTAGGGGGACAGGGGGCGCGAAATTCACCCCTCCACTTT.

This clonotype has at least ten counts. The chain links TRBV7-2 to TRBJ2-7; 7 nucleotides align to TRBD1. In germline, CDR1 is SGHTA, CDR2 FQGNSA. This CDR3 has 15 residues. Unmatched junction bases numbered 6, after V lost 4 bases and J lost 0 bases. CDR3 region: CASSSRTGVSYEQYF. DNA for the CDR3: TGTGCCAGCAGCTCCCGGACAGGAGTCTCCTACGAGCAGTACTTC.

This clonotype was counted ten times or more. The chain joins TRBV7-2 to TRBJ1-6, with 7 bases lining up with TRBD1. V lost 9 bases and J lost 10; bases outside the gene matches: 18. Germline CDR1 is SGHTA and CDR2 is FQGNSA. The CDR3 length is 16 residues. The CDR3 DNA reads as TGTGCCAGTGGCCGGGACAGTGGGTCCCGAAACTCACCCCTCCACTTT. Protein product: CASGRDSGSRNSPLHF.

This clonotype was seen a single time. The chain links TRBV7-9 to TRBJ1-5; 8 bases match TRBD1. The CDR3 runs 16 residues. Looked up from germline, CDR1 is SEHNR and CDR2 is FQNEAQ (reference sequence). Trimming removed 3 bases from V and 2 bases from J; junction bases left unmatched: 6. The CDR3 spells CASSFADRGGNQPQHF. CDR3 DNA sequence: TGTGCCAGCAGCTTTGCCGACAGGGGTGGCAATCAGCCCCAGCATTTT.

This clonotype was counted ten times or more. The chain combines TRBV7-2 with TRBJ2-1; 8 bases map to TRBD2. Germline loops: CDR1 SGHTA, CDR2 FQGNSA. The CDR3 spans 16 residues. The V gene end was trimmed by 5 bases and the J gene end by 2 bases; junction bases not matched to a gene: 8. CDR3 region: CASSPQAGVAYNEQFF. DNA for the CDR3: TGTGCCAGCAGCCCGCAAGCGGGAGTGGCCTACAATGAGCAGTTCTTC. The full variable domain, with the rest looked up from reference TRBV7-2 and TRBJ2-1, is GAGVSQSPSNKVTEKGKDVELRCDPISGHTALYWYRQSLGQGLEFLIYFQGNSAPDKSGLPSDRFSAERTGGSVSTLTIQRTQQEDSAVYLCASSPQAGVAYNEQFFGPGTRLTVL.

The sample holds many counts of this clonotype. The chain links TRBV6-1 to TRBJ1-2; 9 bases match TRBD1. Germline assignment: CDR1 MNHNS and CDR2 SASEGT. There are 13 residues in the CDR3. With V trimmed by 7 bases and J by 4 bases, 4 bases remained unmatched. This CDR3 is CASKGTGSYGYTF. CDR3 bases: TGTGCCAGCAAAGGGACAGGGTCCTATGGCTACACCTTC.

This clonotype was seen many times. CDR3 sequence reads: CASSQPGAGNEKLFF. CDR3 sequence (DNA): TGTGCCAGCAGCCAGCCGGGGGCGGGTAATGAAAAACTGTTTTTT. This sequence joins TRBV7-2 and TRBJ1-4; D possibly corresponds to TRBD1 (6 bases). The CDR3 runs to 15 residues. V was clipped by 5 bases and J by 4 bases, with 14 bases between them. Germline CDR1 SGHTA, CDR2 FQGNSA.

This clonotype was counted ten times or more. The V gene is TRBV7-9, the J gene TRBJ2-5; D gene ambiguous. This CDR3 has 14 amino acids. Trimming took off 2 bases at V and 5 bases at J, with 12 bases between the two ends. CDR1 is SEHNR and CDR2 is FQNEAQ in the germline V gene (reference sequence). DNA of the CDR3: TGTGCCAGCAGCTTACCAATAGTGGGGGAGACCCAGTACTTC. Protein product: CASSLPIVGETQYF.

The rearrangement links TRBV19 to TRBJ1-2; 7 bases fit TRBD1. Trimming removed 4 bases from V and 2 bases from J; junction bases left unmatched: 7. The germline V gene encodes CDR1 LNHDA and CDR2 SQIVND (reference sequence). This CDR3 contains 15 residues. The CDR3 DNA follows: TGTGCCAGTAGTACTTATGAACAGGGGAACTATGGCTACACCTTC. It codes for CASSTYEQGNYGYTF.

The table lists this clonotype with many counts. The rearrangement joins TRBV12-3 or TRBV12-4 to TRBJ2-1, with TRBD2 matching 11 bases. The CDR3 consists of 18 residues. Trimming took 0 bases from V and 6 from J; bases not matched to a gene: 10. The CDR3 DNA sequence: TGTGCCAGCAGTTTAGCGGGACTAGCGGTCCTAAGGGGCAATGAGCAGTTCTTC. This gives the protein CASSLAGLAVLRGNEQFF.

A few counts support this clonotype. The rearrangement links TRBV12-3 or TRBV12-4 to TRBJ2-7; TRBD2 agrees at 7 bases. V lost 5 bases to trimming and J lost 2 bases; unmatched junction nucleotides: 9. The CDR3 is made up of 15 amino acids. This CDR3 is CASSPLGAGPYEQYF. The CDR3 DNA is TGTGCCAGCAGTCCTCTGGGAGCGGGGCCCTACGAGCAGTACTTC.

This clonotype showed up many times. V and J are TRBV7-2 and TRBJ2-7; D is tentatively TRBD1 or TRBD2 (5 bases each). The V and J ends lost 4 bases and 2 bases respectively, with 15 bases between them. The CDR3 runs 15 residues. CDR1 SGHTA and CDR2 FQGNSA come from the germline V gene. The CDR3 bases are TGTGCCAGCAGCTCTAGGGGACGGCAGGCCTACGAGCAGTACTTC. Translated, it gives CASSSRGRQAYEQYF.

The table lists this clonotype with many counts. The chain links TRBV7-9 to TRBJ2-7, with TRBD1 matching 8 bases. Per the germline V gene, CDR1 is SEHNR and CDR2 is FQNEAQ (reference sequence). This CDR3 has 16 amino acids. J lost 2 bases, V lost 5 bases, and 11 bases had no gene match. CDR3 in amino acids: CASSPRDRSNPYEQYF. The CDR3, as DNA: TGTGCCAGCAGCCCCCGGGACAGGTCGAACCCCTACGAGCAGTACTTC.

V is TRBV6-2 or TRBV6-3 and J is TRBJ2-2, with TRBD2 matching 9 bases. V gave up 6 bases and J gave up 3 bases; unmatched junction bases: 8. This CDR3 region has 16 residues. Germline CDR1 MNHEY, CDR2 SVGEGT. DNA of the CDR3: TGTGCCAGCAGAGTTACCGGGACTAGCCACACCGGGGAGCTGTTTTTT. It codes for CASRVTGTSHTGELFF.

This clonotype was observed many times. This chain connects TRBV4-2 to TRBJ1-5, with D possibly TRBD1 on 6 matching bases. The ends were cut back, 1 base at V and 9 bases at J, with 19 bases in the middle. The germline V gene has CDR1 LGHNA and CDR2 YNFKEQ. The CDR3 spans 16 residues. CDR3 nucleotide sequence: TGTGCCAGCAGCCAAGGTTCGGGTACAGGGTCCTTGCCCCAGCATTTT. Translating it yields CASSQGSGTGSLPQHF.

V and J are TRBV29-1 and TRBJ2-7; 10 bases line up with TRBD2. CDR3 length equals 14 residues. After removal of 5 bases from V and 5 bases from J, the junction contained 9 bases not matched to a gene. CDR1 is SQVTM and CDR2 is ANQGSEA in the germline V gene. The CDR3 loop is CSVITSGRAHEQYF. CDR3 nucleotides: TGCAGCGTTATAACAAGCGGGAGGGCCCACGAGCAGTACTTC.

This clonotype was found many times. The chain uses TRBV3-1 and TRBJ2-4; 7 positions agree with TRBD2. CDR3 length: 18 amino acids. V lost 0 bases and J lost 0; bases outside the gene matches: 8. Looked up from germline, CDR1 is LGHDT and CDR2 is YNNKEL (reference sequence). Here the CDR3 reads CASSQDAVGGSAKNIQYF. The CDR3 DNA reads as TGTGCCAGCAGCCAAGATGCGGTCGGGGGGTCAGCCAAAAACATTCAGTACTTC.

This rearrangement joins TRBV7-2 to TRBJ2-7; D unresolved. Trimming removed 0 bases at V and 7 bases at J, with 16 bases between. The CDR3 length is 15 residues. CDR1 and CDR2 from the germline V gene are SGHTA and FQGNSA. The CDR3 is CASSLADGLRSEQYF. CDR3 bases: TGTGCCAGCAGCTTAGCAGACGGTCTGCGGAGTGAGCAGTACTTC.